A single sample is the source of the 9 T cell receptor beta chains below, sequenced in a study of beta chain features in type 1 diabetes. Expressed TCRB transcripts got sequenced, as all isolated RNA was reverse transcribed. Data came from immunoSEQ multiplex PCR; TCRdb stores just in-frame clones and leaves some out. The sample yields 300,000 or so clones, under 8.5% seen once. The sequencing input was central memory CD4+ T cells from blood. These receptors all come from a woman aged 18-29 years in good health.

The chain couples TRBV9 to TRBJ2-7; 8 positions match TRBD1. The length of the CDR3 is 14 residues. CDR1 and CDR2 from the germline V gene are SGDLS and YYNGEE. The J segment lost 0 bases and the V segment lost 5 bases, leaving 4 bases of the junction unmatched. CDR3 coding DNA: TGTGCCAGCAGTCGGGGACAGGCCTCCTACGAGCAGTACTTC. This sequence encodes CASSRGQASYEQYF.

The CDR3 DNA follows: TGCAGCGTGAGGATGTTGCGGGAGGGAGAGAGCAAGAAGACCCAGTACTTC. Translating gives CSVRMLREGESKKTQYF. The chain couples TRBV29-1 to TRBJ2-5; 9 bases match TRBD2. The germline gives CDR1 SQVTM, CDR2 ANQGSEA. The junction had 20 bases not matched to a gene; V was cut back by 6 bases and J by 6 bases. This CDR3 spans 17 amino acids.

The chain is built from TRBV7-3 and TRBJ2-1, with 12 positions matching TRBD2. J gave up 1 base and V 5 bases, and 6 bases lay outside the gene matches. The V gene's germline CDR1 is SGHTA and CDR2 FQGTGA. The CDR3 is 17 residues long. CDR3 loop: CASSPDGTSGSYNEQFF. For the CDR3, the DNA is TGTGCCAGCAGCCCAGACGGGACTAGCGGGTCCTACAATGAGCAGTTCTTC.

V usage is TRBV5-1 and J usage is TRBJ2-1; 9 nucleotides agree with TRBD2. J gave up 8 bases and V 0 bases, and 9 bases lay outside the gene matches. Germline values: CDR1 SGHRS, CDR2 YFSETQ. The CDR3 length is 16 residues. CDR3 amino acids: CASSLGISGSVDEQFF. As DNA, the CDR3 is TGCGCCAGCAGCTTGGGGATTAGCGGGAGTGTTGATGAGCAGTTCTTC. Drawing the rest from reference TRBV5-1 and TRBJ2-1, the complete variable domain is KAGVTQTPRYLIKTRGQQVTLSCSPISGHRSVSWYQQTPGQGLQFLFEYFSETQRNKGNFPGRFSGRQFSNSRSEMNVSTLELGDSALYLCASSLGISGSVDEQFFGPGTRLTVL.

The table lists this clone with a few counts. The rearrangement links TRBV5-1 to TRBJ2-7; 13 bases map to TRBD2. This CDR3 has 15 residues. With 4 bases clipped from V and 3 bases from J, the junction kept 4 bases outside the gene matches. CDR1 is SGHRS, CDR2 YFSETQ, per germline. The CDR3 here is CASSLGLAGDYEQYF. The CDR3 DNA follows: TGCGCCAGCAGCCTCGGACTAGCGGGAGACTACGAGCAGTACTTC.

This clone was counted a few times. V and J are TRBV20-1 and TRBJ2-4; possibly TRBD1 for D (5 bases). The CDR3 loop spans 11 amino acids. Germline CDR1 DFQATT, CDR2 SNEGSKA (reference sequence). The V gene lost 5 bases and the J gene lost 5 bases, with 7 bases spanning the gap. CDR3 DNA: TGCAGTGCTCTCAGGGAAAACATTCAGTACTTC. It translates to CSALRENIQYF.

The J gene is TRBJ2-2, the V gene TRBV5-1; D may be TRBD1 (5 bases). Germline lookup yields CDR1 SGHRS and CDR2 YFSETQ. The ends were cut back, 3 bases at V and 3 bases at J, with 6 bases in the middle. There are 13 residues in the CDR3. The CDR3 region has the DNA TGCGCCAGCAGCTCCAGGGACACCGGGGAGCTGTTTTTT. It is translated as CASSSRDTGELFF.

This clone was detected only a few times. The chain has TRBV19 and TRBJ2-1; no definite D call. CDR1 LNHDA and CDR2 SQIVND come from the germline V gene (reference sequence). V was clipped by 3 bases and J by 6 bases, with 6 bases between them. The CDR3 is made up of 12 amino acids. CDR3 protein: CASSIGFNEQFF. The CDR3 DNA follows: TGTGCCAGTAGTATCGGGTTCAATGAGCAGTTCTTC. Full variable domain (remainder filled in from reference TRBV19 and TRBJ2-1): DGGITQSPKYLFRKEGQNVTLSCEQNLNHDAMYWYRQDPGQGLRLIYYSQIVNDFQKGDIAEGYSVSREKKESFPLTVTSAQKNPTAFYLCASSIGFNEQFFGPGTRLTVL.

V gene TRBV7-9 combines with J gene TRBJ1-1, with D maybe TRBD1 (5 bases). The CDR3 is made up of 15 amino acids. In germline, CDR1 is SEHNR, CDR2 FQNEAQ (reference sequence). The germline V and J ends were trimmed by 0 bases and 6 bases, with 14 bases remaining between them. The CDR3 coding sequence is TGTGCCAGCAGCTTAGCGGCTTTAAGGGGCGCTGAAGCTTTCTTT. It translates to CASSLAALRGAEAFF.